This T cell receptor beta chain comes out of a study of Graves' ophthalmopathy and Graves' hyperthyroidism. Using RNA transcripts, the TCR beta CDR3 regions were amplified. RT-PCR in the first round used HTBI primers; a second-round multiplex PCR followed. TCRdb reprocessed the multiplex PCR reads with MiXCR, giving one entry per CDR3 protein. The table lists over 450,000 distinct CDR3 sequences, roughly 14% of them singletons. Clinical symptoms, serum thyroxine, TRAb, thyroid ultrasound and orbital computed tomography determined diagnosis. It was from about 10 ml of fresh peripheral blood that the PBMCs came. This clonotype was picked up many times. Its antigen remains unidentified. The CDR3 has 12 residues. CDR1 and CDR2 from the germline V gene are SGHRS and YFSETQ. Trimming cost V 0 bases and J 14 bases, with 14 bases left between them. Study-wide points: Among thyroid clonotypes expanded above 0.001 frequency, most also appeared in blood.

This receptor was taken from a woman aged 30 to 39 with Graves' ophthalmopathy. Sequences were obtained from blood. J is TRBJ2-5 and V is TRBV5-1; D perhaps matches TRBD2 (5 bases). This chain's CDR3 is CASSLDGLRLYF. The CDR3 coding sequence is TGCGCCAGCAGCTTGGACGGACTCCGCCTATACTTC.